The rows below give T cell receptor beta chains drawn from one sample of a study of glioma-infiltrating T cells. Using its own MiXCR run on the multiplex PCR reads, TCRdb lists one record per CDR3 protein. The sample yields roughly 350,000 distinct CDR3 sequences, about 40% seen once. Sequencing used glioma tissue, nonneoplastic brain tissue, or PBMCs (not recorded which). These receptors were collected from a human donor with low-grade glioma or glioblastoma, undergoing nonglioma brain surgery, or in good health (not recorded which). Both conserved end residues are part of each CDR3. D genes are given only for firm matches. Part of the rows lack a size; the others show once, few, many or a class for expanded clones.

clone_size j_call d_call v_call cdr3_nt cdr3_aa
few TRBJ2-7 NA TRBV28 TGTGCCAGCAGTGTACCGGGACACTCCTACGAGCAGTACTTC CASSVPGHSYEQYF
NA TRBJ2-7 TRBD2 TRBV20-1 TGCAGTGCTAGAGGTACTAGCGGGAGGGCCTACAATGAGCAGTACTTC CSARGTSGRAYNEQYF
NA TRBJ2-7 TRBD2 TRBV27 TGTGCCAGCAGTTTCTCCCAACTAGCGGGAGGGTACGAGCAGTACTTC CASSFSQLAGGYEQYF
NA TRBJ1-1 TRBD1 TRBV29-1 TGCAGCGTTGCCCTCGGACAGGGCGACACTGAAGCTTTCTTT CSVALGQGDTEAFF
NA TRBJ2-5 NA TRBV20-1 TGCAGTGAGAGAAATATGGGGACGAAGGAGACCCAGTACTTC CSERNMGTKETQYF
NA TRBJ2-4 TRBD1 TRBV20-1 TGCAGTGCTAGAGATTACAGGGGCCTTACCAAAAACATTCAGTACTTC CSARDYRGLTKNIQYF
many TRBJ2-3 TRBD2 TRBV6-2/TRBV6-3 TGTGCCAGCAGTCCCGGGACTACTAGCACAGATACGCAGTATTTT CASSPGTTSTDTQYF
few TRBJ2-5 NA TRBV14 TGTGCCAGCAGCCTAACCCGAAAAGAGACCCAGTACTTC CASSLTRKETQYF
NA TRBJ2-1 NA TRBV24-1 TGTGCCACCAGTGATTCAACGGGACTCAACTACGAGCAGTTCTTC CATSDSTGLNYEQFF
NA TRBJ1-2 NA TRBV2 TGTGCCAGCAGTGAGTCGGTAGCCGCTGGCTACACCTTC CASSESVAAGYTF
NA TRBJ1-2 TRBD1 TRBV18 TGTGCCAGCTCACAACAGGGGGCTACGGTTGGCTACACCTTC CASSQQGATVGYTF
once TRBJ2-1 NA TRBV3-1 TGTGCCAGCAGCCAAGATCTATTCCGGGGGAGCTCCTACAATGAGCAGTTCTTC CASSQDLFRGSSYNEQFF
many TRBJ2-7 TRBD1 TRBV7-2 TGTGCCAGCAGCCGGCTGTCTGGGACAGGCATGGTTTACTTC CASSRLSGTGMVYF
many TRBJ1-6 NA TRBV4-2 TGTGCCAGCAGCCAAGATCCCGGGAATAATTCACCCCTCCACTTT CASSQDPGNNSPLHF
few TRBJ1-1 NA TRBV29-1 TGCAGCGTTGAAGATCCCCAGGGCGAAGCTTTCTTT CSVEDPQGEAFF
NA TRBJ2-3 NA TRBV7-2 TGTGCCAGAAGCTCCCGGGGTGGTGCAGATACGCAGTATTTT CARSSRGGADTQYF
NA TRBJ2-3 TRBD2 TRBV20-1 TGCAGTGCTAGAGATCGGCTAGCGGACTTCACAGATACGCAGTATTTT CSARDRLADFTDTQYF
NA TRBJ2-3 NA TRBV19 TGTGACAGTAGCATACTGTCAGGGATCAATACGCAGTATTTT CDSSILSGINTQYF
NA TRBJ1-2 NA TRBV7-2 TGTGCCAGCAGCTTAGCTTCGCGGTTGTTTGGCTACACCTTC CASSLASRLFGYTF
NA TRBJ1-5 NA TRBV6-1 TGTGCCAGCAGTGATGAAAGGGAAAATCAGCCCCAGCATTTT CASSDERENQPQHF
NA TRBJ2-1 NA TRBV19 TGTGCCAGTAGTATAGATGCTGACAACCATGAGAAGTTCTTC CASSIDADNHEKFF
many TRBJ2-1 TRBD2 TRBV27 TGTGCCAGCAGTTTAACGGGAGGGCCGCACAATGAGCAGTTCTTC CASSLTGGPHNEQFF
NA TRBJ1-1 NA TRBV7-9 TGTGCCAGCAGCTTAGTACGCGACCTGGGGAACACTGAAGCTTTCTTT CASSLVRDLGNTEAFF
NA TRBJ1-2 TRBD1 TRBV7-9 TGTGCCAGCAGCTTAAGGGGGCTGAACTATGGCTACACCTTC CASSLRGLNYGYTF
few TRBJ2-3 TRBD2 TRBV5-4 TGTGCCAGCAGCGCCGGGACTAGCGGCACAGATACGCAGTATTTT CASSAGTSGTDTQYF
NA TRBJ1-4 NA TRBV12-3/TRBV12-4 TGTGCCAGCAGTTTATCGGCCTCTCGGCCCACTAATGAAAAACTGTTTTTT CASSLSASRPTNEKLFF
many TRBJ1-1 NA TRBV27 TGTGCCAGCAGTTCGGGGAACACTGAAGCTTTCTTT CASSSGNTEAFF
few TRBJ1-1 NA TRBV7-9 TGTGCCAGCACTCGCCCGGGGGGCAGGGGCACTGAAGCTTTCTTT CASTRPGGRGTEAFF
NA TRBJ2-1 NA TRBV6-2/TRBV6-3 TGTGCCAGCAACACAGGAAGGTCCTACAATGAGCAGTTCTTC CASNTGRSYNEQFF
many TRBJ2-3 NA TRBV27 TGTGCCGTCGGACTGACCCTCAGCACAGATACGCAGTATTTT CAVGLTLSTDTQYF
few TRBJ1-2 TRBD1 TRBV7-2 TGTGCCAGCAGCTTGGACAGGGAGGGTGCTGGCTACACCTTC CASSLDREGAGYTF
medium-sized TRBJ2-7 TRBD2 TRBV28 TGTGCCACCTTCCGGGGGGGCTCCTACGAGCAGTACTTC CATFRGGSYEQYF
many TRBJ2-3 NA TRBV6-1 TGTGCCAGCAGTCCCAACTCAGATACGCAGTATTTT CASSPNSDTQYF
NA TRBJ2-1 NA TRBV25-1 TGTGCCAGCAGTCCCCCCCGAGGAACCTACAATGAGCAGTTCTTC CASSPPRGTYNEQFF
NA TRBJ2-7 NA TRBV20-1 TGCAGTGCTCGACCCATGGACTTAGCGTATTTCAAGCAGTACTTC CSARPMDLAYFKQYF
NA TRBJ2-3 TRBD2 TRBV6-2/TRBV6-3 TGTGCCAGCAGTTACTCGGGCCTAGCGGCGGATACGCAGTATTTT CASSYSGLAADTQYF
NA TRBJ2-2 NA TRBV6-6 TGTGCCGGCAGTTCGAGAGTTCTAGACGTCCGGACGTGGACCGGGGAGCTGTTTTTT CAGSSRVLDVRTWTGELFF
NA TRBJ2-1 NA TRBV10-3 TGTGCCATCAGTCAGGACCCTTACAATGAGCAGTTCTTC CAISQDPYNEQFF
few TRBJ1-5 NA TRBV4-1 TGCGCCAGCAGCCAAGATACGGGGGATCAGCCCCAGCATTTT CASSQDTGDQPQHF